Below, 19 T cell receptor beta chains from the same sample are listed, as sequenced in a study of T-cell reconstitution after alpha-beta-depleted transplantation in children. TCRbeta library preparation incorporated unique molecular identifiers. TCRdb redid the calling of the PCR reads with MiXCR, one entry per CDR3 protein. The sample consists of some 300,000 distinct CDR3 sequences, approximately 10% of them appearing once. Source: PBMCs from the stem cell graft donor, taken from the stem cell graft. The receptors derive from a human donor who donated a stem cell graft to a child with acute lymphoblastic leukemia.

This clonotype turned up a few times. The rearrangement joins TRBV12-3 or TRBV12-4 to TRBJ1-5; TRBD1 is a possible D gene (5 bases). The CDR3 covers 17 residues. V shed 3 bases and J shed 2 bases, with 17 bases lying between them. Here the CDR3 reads CASSFSQGGMGNQPQHF. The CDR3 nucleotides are TGTGCCAGCAGTTTTTCCCAGGGAGGAATGGGCAATCAGCCCCAGCATTTT.

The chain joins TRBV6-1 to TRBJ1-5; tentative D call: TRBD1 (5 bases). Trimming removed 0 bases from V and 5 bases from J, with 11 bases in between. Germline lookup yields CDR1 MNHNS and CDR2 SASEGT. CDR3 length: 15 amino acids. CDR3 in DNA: TGTGCCAGCAGTGAAGCGCGGGGGGGTCATCAGCCCCAGCATTTT. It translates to CASSEARGGHQPQHF.

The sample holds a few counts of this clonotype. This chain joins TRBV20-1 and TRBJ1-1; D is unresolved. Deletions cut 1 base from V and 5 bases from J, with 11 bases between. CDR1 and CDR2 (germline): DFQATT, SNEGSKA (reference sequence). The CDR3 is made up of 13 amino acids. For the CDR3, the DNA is TGCAGTGCTAGAGGCCCGCTTCAAACTGAAGCTTTCTTT. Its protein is CSARGPLQTEAFF.

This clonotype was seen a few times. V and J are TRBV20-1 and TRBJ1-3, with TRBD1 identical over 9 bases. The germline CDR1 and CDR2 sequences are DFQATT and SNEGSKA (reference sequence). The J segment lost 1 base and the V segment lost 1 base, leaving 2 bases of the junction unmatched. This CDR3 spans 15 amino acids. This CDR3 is CSARGDRGSGNTIYF. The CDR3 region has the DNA TGCAGTGCTAGAGGCGACAGGGGGTCTGGAAACACCATATATTTT.

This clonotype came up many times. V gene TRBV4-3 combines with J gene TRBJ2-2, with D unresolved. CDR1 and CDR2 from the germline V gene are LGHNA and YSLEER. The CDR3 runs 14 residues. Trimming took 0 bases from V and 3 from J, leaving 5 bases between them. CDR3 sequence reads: CASSQDRDTGELFF. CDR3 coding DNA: TGCGCCAGCAGCCAAGATCGGGACACCGGGGAGCTGTTTTTT.

The CDR3 region is CASSLVPGDTQYF. The CDR3 DNA reads as TGCGCCAGCAGCTTGGTGCCCGGAGATACGCAGTATTTT. V gene TRBV5-1 combines with J gene TRBJ2-3; D unclear. The CDR3 loop spans 13 amino acids. The V end was cut by 0 bases, the J end by 5 bases, with 7 bases between. The germline gives CDR1 SGHRS, CDR2 YFSETQ.

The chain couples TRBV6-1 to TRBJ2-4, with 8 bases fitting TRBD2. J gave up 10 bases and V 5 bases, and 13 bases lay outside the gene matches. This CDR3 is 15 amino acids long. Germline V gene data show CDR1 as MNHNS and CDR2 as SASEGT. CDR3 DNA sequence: TGTGCCAGCAGTCGGGCCGGGAGGGGGGGTACGATTCAGTACTTC. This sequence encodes CASSRAGRGGTIQYF.

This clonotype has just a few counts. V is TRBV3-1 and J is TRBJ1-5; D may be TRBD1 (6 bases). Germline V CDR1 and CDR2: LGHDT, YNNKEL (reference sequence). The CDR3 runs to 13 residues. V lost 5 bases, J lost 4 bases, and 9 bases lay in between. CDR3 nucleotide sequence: TGTGCCAGCAGCACAGGGTGGAATCAGCCCCAGCATTTT. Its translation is CASSTGWNQPQHF.

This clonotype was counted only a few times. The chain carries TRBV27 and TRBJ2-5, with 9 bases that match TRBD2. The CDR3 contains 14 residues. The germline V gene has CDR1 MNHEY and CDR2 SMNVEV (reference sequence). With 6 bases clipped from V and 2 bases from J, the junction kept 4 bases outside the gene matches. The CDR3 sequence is CASRRLAEQETQYF. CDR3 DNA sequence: TGTGCCAGCAGAAGACTAGCGGAACAAGAGACCCAGTACTTC.

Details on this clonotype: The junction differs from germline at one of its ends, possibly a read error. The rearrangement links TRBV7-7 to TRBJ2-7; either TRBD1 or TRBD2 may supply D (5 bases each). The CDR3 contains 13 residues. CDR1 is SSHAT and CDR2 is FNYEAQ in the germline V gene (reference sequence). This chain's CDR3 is CASSLSEGNEQYF. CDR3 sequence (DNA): TGTGCTAGCAGCTTAAGCGAGGGGAACGAGCAGTACTTC.

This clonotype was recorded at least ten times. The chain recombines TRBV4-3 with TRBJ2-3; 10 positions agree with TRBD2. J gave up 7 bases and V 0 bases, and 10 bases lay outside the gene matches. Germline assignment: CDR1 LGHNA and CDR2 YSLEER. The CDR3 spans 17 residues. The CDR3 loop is CASSQDSKTSGTNTQYF. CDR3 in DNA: TGCGCCAGCAGCCAAGATAGTAAAACTAGCGGGACGAATACGCAGTATTTT.

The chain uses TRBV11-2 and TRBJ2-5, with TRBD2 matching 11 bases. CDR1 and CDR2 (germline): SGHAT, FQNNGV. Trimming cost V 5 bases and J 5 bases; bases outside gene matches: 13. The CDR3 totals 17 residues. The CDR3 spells CASSPHRLAGSRETQYF. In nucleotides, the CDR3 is TGTGCCAGCAGCCCACACCGACTAGCGGGAAGCCGGGAGACCCAGTACTTC.

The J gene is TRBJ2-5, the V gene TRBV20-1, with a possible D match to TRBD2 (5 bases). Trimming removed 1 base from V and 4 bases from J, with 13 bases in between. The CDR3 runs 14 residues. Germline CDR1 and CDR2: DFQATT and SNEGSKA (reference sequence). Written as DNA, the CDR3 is TGCAGTGCTAGAGCGGCCACCCGGGGAGAGACCCAGTACTTC. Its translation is CSARAATRGETQYF.

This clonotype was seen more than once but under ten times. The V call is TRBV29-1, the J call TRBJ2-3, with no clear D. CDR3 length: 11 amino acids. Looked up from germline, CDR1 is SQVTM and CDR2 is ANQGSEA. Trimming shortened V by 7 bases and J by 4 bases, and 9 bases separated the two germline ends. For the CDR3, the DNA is TGCAGCGCCAGAACTCCAGATACGCAGTATTTT. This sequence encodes CSARTPDTQYF.

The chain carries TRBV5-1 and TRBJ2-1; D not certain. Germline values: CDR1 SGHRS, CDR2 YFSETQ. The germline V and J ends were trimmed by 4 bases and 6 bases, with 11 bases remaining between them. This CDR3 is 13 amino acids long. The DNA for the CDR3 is TGCGCCAGCAGCCCCCCCGTGGGCAATGAGCAGTTCTTC. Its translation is CASSPPVGNEQFF.

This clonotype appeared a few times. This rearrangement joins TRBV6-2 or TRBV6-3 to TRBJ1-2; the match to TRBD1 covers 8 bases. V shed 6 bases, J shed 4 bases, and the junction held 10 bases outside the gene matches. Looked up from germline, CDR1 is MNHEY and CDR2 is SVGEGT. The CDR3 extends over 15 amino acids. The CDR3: CASSPPTGAGYGYTF. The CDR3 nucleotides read TGTGCCAGCAGCCCACCGACAGGGGCAGGCTATGGCTACACCTTC.

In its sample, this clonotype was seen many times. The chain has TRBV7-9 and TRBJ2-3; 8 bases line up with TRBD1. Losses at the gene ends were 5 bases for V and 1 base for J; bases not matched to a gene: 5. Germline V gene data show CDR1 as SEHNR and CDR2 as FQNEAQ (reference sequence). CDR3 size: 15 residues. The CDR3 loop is CASSPGTGGTDTQYF. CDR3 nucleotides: TGTGCCAGCAGCCCCGGGACAGGAGGCACAGATACGCAGTATTTT. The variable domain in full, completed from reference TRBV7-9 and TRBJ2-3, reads DTGVSQNPRHKITKRGQNVTFRCDPISEHNRLYWYRQTLGQGPEFLTYFQNEAQLEKSRLLSDRFSAERPKGSFSTLEIQRTEQGDSAMYLCASSPGTGGTDTQYFGPGTRLTVL.

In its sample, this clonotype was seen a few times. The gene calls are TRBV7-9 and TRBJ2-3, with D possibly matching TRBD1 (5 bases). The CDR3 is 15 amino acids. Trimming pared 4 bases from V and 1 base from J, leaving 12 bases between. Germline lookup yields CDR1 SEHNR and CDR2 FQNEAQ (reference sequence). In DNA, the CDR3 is TGTGCCAGCAGCTCGTCCAGGGATGGCACAGATACGCAGTATTTT. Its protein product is CASSSSRDGTDTQYF.

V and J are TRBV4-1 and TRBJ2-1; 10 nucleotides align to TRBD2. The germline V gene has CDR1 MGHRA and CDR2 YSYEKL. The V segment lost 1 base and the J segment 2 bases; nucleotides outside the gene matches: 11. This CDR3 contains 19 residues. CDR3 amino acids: CASSQVALAGPGTYNEQFF. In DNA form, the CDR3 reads TGCGCCAGCAGCCAAGTGGCACTAGCGGGACCTGGGACCTACAATGAGCAGTTCTTC.